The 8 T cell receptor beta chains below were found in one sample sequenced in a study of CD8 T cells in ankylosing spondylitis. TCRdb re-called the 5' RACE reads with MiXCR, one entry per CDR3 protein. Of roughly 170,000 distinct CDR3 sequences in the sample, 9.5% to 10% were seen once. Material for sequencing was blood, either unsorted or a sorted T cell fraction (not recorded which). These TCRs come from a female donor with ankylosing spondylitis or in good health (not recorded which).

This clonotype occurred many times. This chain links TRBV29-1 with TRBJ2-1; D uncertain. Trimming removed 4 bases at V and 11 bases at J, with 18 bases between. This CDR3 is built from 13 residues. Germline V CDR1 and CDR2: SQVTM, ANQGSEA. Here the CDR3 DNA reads TGCAGCGTTGGAAGACTCCTCCGTGGTCAGCAGTTCTTC. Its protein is CSVGRLLRGQQFF.

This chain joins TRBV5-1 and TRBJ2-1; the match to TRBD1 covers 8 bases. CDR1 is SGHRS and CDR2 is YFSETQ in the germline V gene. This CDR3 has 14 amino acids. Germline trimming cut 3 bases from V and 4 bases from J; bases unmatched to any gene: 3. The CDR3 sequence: CASSWGTGYNEQFF. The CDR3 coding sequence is TGCGCCAGCAGCTGGGGGACAGGATACAATGAGCAGTTCTTC.

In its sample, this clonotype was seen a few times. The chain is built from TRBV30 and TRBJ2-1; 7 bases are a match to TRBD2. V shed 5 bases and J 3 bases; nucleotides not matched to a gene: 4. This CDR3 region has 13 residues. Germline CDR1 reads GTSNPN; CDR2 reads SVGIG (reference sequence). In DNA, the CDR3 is TGTGCCTGGTGCCGGACTAGCTACAATGAGCAGTTCTTC. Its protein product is CAWCRTSYNEQFF.

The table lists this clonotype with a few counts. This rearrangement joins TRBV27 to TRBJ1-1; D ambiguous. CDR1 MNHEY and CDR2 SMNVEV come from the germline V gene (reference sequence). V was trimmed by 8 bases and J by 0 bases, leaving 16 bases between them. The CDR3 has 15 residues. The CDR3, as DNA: TGTGCCAGCGCCCACGCCGGATCTCTGAACACTGAAGCTTTCTTT. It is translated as CASAHAGSLNTEAFF.

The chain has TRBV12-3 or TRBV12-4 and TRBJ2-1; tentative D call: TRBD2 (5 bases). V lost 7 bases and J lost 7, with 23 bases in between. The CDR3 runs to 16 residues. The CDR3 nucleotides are TGTGCCAGCATTGATTCGTGGCTAGCATCCGGAAATGAGCAGTTCTTC. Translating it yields CASIDSWLASGNEQFF.

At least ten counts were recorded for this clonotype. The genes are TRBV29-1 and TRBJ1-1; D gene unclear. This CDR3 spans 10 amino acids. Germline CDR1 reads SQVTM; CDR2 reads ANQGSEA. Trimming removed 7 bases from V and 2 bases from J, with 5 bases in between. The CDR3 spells CSGLNTEAFF. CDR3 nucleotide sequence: TGCAGCGGGTTAAACACTGAAGCTTTCTTT.

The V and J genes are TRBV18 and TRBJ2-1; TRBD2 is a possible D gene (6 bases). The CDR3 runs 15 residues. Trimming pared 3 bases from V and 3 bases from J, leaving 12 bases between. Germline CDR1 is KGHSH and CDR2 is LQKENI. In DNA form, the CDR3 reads TGTGCCAGCTCACCCCCCGAGACTAGCTACAATGAGCAGTTCTTC. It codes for CASSPPETSYNEQFF.

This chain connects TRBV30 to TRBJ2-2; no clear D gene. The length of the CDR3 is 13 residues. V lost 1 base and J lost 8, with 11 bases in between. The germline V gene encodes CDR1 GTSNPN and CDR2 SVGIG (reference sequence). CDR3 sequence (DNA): TGTGCCTGGAGTGGGGGAAATGGGGGGGAGCTGTTTTTT. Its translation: CAWSGGNGGELFF.